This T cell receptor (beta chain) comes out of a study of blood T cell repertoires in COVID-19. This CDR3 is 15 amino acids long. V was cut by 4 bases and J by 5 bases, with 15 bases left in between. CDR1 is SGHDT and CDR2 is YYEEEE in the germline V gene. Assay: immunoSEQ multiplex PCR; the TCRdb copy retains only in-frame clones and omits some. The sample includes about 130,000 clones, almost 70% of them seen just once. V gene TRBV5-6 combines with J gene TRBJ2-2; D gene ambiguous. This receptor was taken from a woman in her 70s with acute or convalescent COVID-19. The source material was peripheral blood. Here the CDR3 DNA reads TGTGCCAGCAGCCTGGTAAGAGGTAGGACCGGGGAGCTGTTTTTT. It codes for CASSLVRGRTGELFF.